The 5 T cell receptor beta chains below were found in one sample sequenced in a study of synovial regulatory T cells in juvenile arthritis. The assay was immunoSEQ multiplex PCR, and TCRdb's table has in-frame clones only and misses some. In all, the sample yields roughly 2,800 clones. Matched peripheral blood accompanied the synovial fluid taken from each patient with active arthritis. Sequenced: Treg cells from the synovium. Receptors originate from a donor under 30 with juvenile idiopathic arthritis.

The genes are TRBV5-1 and TRBJ1-1. Germline-derived CDR1 and CDR2 are SGHRS and YFSETQ. The CDR3 is 16 amino acids. Only the protein is on record. The CDR3 loop reads CASSYGSQSRNTEAFF.

In terms of frequency, this clone is medium-sized. The V gene is TRBV13, the J gene TRBJ1-2. There are 13 residues in the CDR3. DNA was not recorded. The germline gives CDR1 PRHDT, CDR2 FYEKMQ (reference sequence). The CDR3 protein is CASSLGRVDGYTF.

This chain links TRBV10-3 with TRBJ2-7; the TCRdb call, TRBD2, lacks DNA for checking. The CDR3 runs 16 residues. No DNA was logged. CDR1 is ENHRY and CDR2 is SYGVKD in the germline V gene. This CDR3 reads CAISNGLAGVYHEQYF.

This sequence joins TRBV5-1 and TRBJ2-1; the D gene TCRdb calls, TRBD2, cannot be checked with no DNA. Germline V gene data show CDR1 as SGHRS and CDR2 as YFSETQ. The CDR3 is 16 residues long. DNA is not recorded here. CDR3 region: CASSLAPRGEVNEQFF.

The V and J genes are TRBV28 and TRBJ2-3. The CDR3 is 15 residues long. No DNA sequence is on record. The germline V gene encodes CDR1 MDHEN and CDR2 SYDVKM. This CDR3 is CASSYGTGATDTQYF.